This T cell receptor (beta chain) derives from a study of OX40 agonist ivuxolimab in advanced cancers. The protocol was immunoSEQ multiplex PCR, while the TCRdb copy is restricted to in-frame clones and leaves out a portion. The top ten hold 2.4% of the sample, which has more than 30,000 clones, 85% to 90% seen once. General study points: Among the lowest levels of clonal expansion were found in partial responders at 0.1-3.0 mg/kg.

J gave up 8 bases and V 7 bases, and 25 bases lay outside the gene matches. There are 17 residues in the CDR3. Germline V lookup: CDR1 SQVTM, CDR2 ANQGSEA. As for this clone: Its specificity is unknown.

The sequencing here drew on CD4+ or CD8+ T cells sorted from blood, taken in a trial of the OX40 agonist ivuxolimab. The rearrangement uses TRBV29-1 and TRBJ1-2, with 7 bases that match TRBD1. The receptor's source is an adult with an advanced solid tumor such as melanoma, head and neck, liver or kidney cancer. The CDR3, as DNA: TGCAGCGCAGGAGGGGTAACAGGGGTTGGTTCTCCGTCGGGCTACACCTTC. This codes for CSAGGVTGVGSPSGYTF.